Below are 11 T cell receptor beta chains sequenced from a single sample in a study of T cells in Graves' hyperthyroidism and ophthalmopathy. Amplified regions were TCR beta CDR3 sequences from RNA transcripts. HTBI primers were the set used in a first-round RT-PCR of the TCR CDR3. A single record per CDR3 protein comes from TCRdb applying MiXCR to the multiplex PCR reads. The profile shows more than 350,000 distinct CDR3 sequences, approximately 14% of them singletons. The sample consisted of blood. All receptors come from a woman in her twenties or thirties with Graves' ophthalmopathy.

This clonotype was seen at least ten times. V and J are TRBV6-6 and TRBJ2-7; no definite D call. The V and J ends lost 0 bases and 7 bases respectively, with 4 bases between them. This CDR3 has 11 residues. Germline V gene lookup returns CDR1 MNHNY and CDR2 SVGAGI (reference sequence). CDR3 amino acids: CASSYSVEQYF. CDR3 bases: TGTGCCAGCAGTTACTCGGTTGAGCAGTACTTC.

The chain has TRBV6-1 and TRBJ2-7; 8 positions agree with TRBD2. CDR1 MNHNS and CDR2 SASEGT come from the germline V gene. The V segment lost 6 bases and the J segment 9 bases; nucleotides outside the gene matches: 13. This CDR3 contains 14 residues. This CDR3 is CASRAGRGGPRQYF. CDR3 nucleotides: TGTGCCAGCAGGGCCGGTCGGGGGGGTCCAAGGCAGTACTTC.

This clonotype was seen repeatedly, ten times or more. The chain employs TRBV27 and TRBJ1-1; no reliable D call. Trimming took off 10 bases at V and 1 base at J, with 7 bases between the two ends. Germline V gene lookup returns CDR1 MNHEY and CDR2 SMNVEV (reference sequence). This CDR3 has 11 residues. CDR3 sequence (DNA): TGTGCCACCCAGAGGAACACTGAAGCTTTCTTT. It codes for CATQRNTEAFF.

This clonotype was recorded many times. The chain links TRBV7-3 to TRBJ2-1, with D possibly TRBD1 on 5 matching bases. The CDR3 consists of 16 residues. V was clipped by 5 bases and J by 7 bases, with 21 bases between them. Germline CDR1 is SGHTA and CDR2 is FQGTGA. The CDR3 sequence: CASSRSDVQGANEQFF. The CDR3 DNA is TGTGCCAGCAGCCGCTCAGATGTCCAGGGTGCTAATGAGCAGTTCTTC.

This clonotype was detected ten times or more. The V and J genes are TRBV28 and TRBJ1-2, with 8 bases lining up with TRBD1. The germline V gene has CDR1 MDHEN and CDR2 SYDVKM. With V trimmed by 7 bases and J by 8 bases, 12 bases remained unmatched. The CDR3 is 14 amino acids. The CDR3 DNA is TGTGCCAGCATAACGGACAGGGAAGGGGGAGGCTACACCTTC. Its protein is CASITDREGGGYTF.

V gene TRBV20-1 combines with J gene TRBJ1-2; no clear D. V was shortened by 3 bases and J by 0 bases, with 17 bases between the two germline ends. The CDR3 runs 16 residues. From germline, CDR1 is DFQATT and CDR2 SNEGSKA (reference sequence). The CDR3 here is CSASDGTPPPNYGYTF. The CDR3 coding sequence is TGCAGTGCTAGTGATGGTACCCCGCCACCTAACTATGGCTACACCTTC.

The genes are TRBV10-2 and TRBJ1-4; 8 bases are shared with TRBD1. Germline CDR1 reads WSHSY; CDR2 reads SAAADI. This CDR3 contains 13 residues. V was pared by 8 bases and J by 2 bases, with 1 base of the junction left unmatched. CDR3 protein: CASGTGTNEKLFF. CDR3 bases: TGCGCCAGCGGGACAGGCACTAATGAAAAACTGTTTTTT.

The sample holds many counts of this clonotype. Here the CDR3 DNA reads TGTGCCTGGAGTTCAGGGCGCGGCAATCAGCCCCAGCATTTT. As protein: CAWSSGRGNQPQHF. The V call is TRBV30, the J call TRBJ1-5, with D tentatively TRBD1 (5 bases). Trimming stripped 2 bases from V and 2 bases from J, with 10 bases between. Germline CDR1 is GTSNPN and CDR2 is SVGIG (reference sequence). The CDR3 consists of 14 residues.

This clonotype was detected only a few times. This chain links TRBV27 with TRBJ1-1; D is unresolved. The CDR3 sequence is 13 residues long. Germline CDR1 and CDR2: MNHEY and SMNVEV (reference sequence). Trimming took 7 bases from V and 4 from J, leaving 13 bases between them. CDR3 in amino acids: CASTPAFGTEAFF. The CDR3 DNA reads as TGTGCCAGCACCCCGGCCTTCGGCACTGAAGCTTTCTTT.

The chain joins TRBV6-5 to TRBJ1-1; D gene unclear. V lost 0 bases to trimming and J lost 8 bases, with 13 bases between them. The CDR3 extends over 14 amino acids. Germline V gives CDR1 MNHEY, CDR2 SVGAGI. The CDR3 loop reads CASSYSGSRPEAFF. CDR3 nucleotides: TGTGCCAGCAGTTACTCGGGGTCCCGGCCAGAAGCTTTCTTT.

This clonotype was recorded many times. The rearrangement joins TRBV7-9 to TRBJ2-7; 8 positions match TRBD1. The germline V gene has CDR1 SEHNR and CDR2 FQNEAQ (reference sequence). This CDR3 has 14 amino acids. V gave up 6 bases and J gave up 2 bases; unmatched junction bases: 6. CDR3 protein: CASSSGQDAYEQYF. CDR3 sequence (DNA): TGTGCCAGCAGTTCGGGACAGGATGCCTACGAGCAGTACTTC.